These 19 T cell receptor beta chains were sequenced from one sample in a study of OX40 agonist ivuxolimab in advanced cancers. Library method: the immunoSEQ multiplex PCR assay. TCRdb's version of the immuneACCESS table is confined to in-frame rearrangements and falls short of the full clone set. An unresolved V gene accounts for under half of the shortfall where checked; the remainder is of unknown origin. For this sample the table gives about 120,000 clones, of which 75% to 90% were detected only once. The ten largest clones add up to 0.55% of the sample. Sample: CD4+ or CD8+ T cells sorted from blood, taken in a trial of the OX40 agonist ivuxolimab. The receptors shown here come from an adult with an advanced solid tumor such as melanoma, head and neck, liver or kidney cancer.

The CDR3 region is CASSLVPGQGTGNTDTQYF. CDR3 bases: TGCGCCAGCAGCTTAGTTCCTGGGCAGGGTACGGGCAACACAGATACGCAGTATTTT. The chain carries TRBV5-1 and TRBJ2-3, with a possible D match to TRBD1 (5 bases). Germline V gives CDR1 SGHRS, CDR2 YFSETQ. The length of the CDR3 is 19 residues. Trimming took 2 bases from V and 2 from J, leaving 24 bases between them.

This chain connects TRBV6-5 to TRBJ1-1; the D is unclear. The germline gives CDR1 MNHEY, CDR2 SVGAGI. The CDR3 has 15 residues. V was cut by 7 bases and J by 0 bases, with 15 bases left in between. CDR3 nucleotide sequence: TGTGCCAGCACTACTGAGCGGTTAATGAACACTGAAGCTTTCTTT. It codes for CASTTERLMNTEAFF.

This clone has more than one count but fewer than ten. The CDR3 nucleotides are TGCGCCAGCAGCCATGGGGAAGCCTACGAGCAGTACTTC. Its protein is CASSHGEAYEQYF. The rearrangement links TRBV4-3 to TRBJ2-7, with D hard to call. Germline loops: CDR1 LGHNA, CDR2 YSLEER. The CDR3 contains 13 residues. V was trimmed by 3 bases and J by 2 bases, leaving 8 bases between them.

V is TRBV7-2 and J is TRBJ2-1, with 7 nucleotides matching TRBD1. The V and J ends lost 7 bases and 6 bases, in that order; junction bases with no gene match: 6. Germline V CDR1 and CDR2: SGHTA, FQGNSA. There are 13 residues in the CDR3. The CDR3 DNA follows: TGTGCCAGCACCAATAACAGGGGCAATGAGCAGTTCTTC. This encodes CASTNNRGNEQFF.

The chain links TRBV7-2 to TRBJ1-3; TRBD1 matches at 9 bases. The CDR3 sequence is 16 residues long. V dropped 5 bases and J dropped 4; count of bases not matched to a gene: 9. The germline V gene has CDR1 SGHTA and CDR2 FQGNSA. In nucleotides, the CDR3 is TGTGCCAGCAGCCTTAACAGGGGGCGCTCAGGAAACACCATATATTTT. Amino acids: CASSLNRGRSGNTIYF.

This chain links TRBV7-2 with TRBJ2-7; D unclear. V was clipped by 3 bases and J by 7 bases, with 13 bases between them. Germline loops: CDR1 SGHTA, CDR2 FQGNSA. This CDR3 is 13 amino acids long. CDR3 sequence (DNA): TGTGCCAGCAGCTTGGGCCCGGGTCGAGAGCAGTACTTC. Protein product: CASSLGPGREQYF.

The chain uses TRBV6-5 and TRBJ2-1; 13 positions match TRBD2. Losses at the gene ends were 2 bases for V and 7 bases for J; bases not matched to a gene: 5. The CDR3 contains 16 residues. Germline V gene sequence: CDR1 MNHEY, CDR2 SVGAGI. Here the CDR3 reads CASSYTTSGGRNEQFF. The CDR3 nucleotides are TGTGCCAGCAGTTACACGACTAGCGGGGGGAGGAATGAGCAGTTCTTC.

The rearrangement links TRBV9 to TRBJ2-3, with 11 nucleotides matching TRBD1. The CDR3 spans 15 residues. CDR1 is SGDLS, CDR2 YYNGEE, per germline. With 2 bases clipped from V and 5 bases from J, the junction kept 4 bases outside the gene matches. This CDR3 is CASSVSGTGGDTQYF. CDR3 nucleotide sequence: TGTGCCAGCAGCGTCTCCGGGACAGGGGGAGATACGCAGTATTTT.

The V gene is TRBV19, the J gene TRBJ1-5; 7 nucleotides match TRBD1. The CDR3 has 16 amino acids. Unmatched junction bases numbered 10, after V lost 4 bases and J lost 4 bases. The germline gives CDR1 LNHDA, CDR2 SQIVND (reference sequence). The DNA for the CDR3 is TGTGCCAGTAGTACGGTGACAGGGAACGAGAATCAGCCCCAGCATTTT. Its protein is CASSTVTGNENQPQHF.

The chain couples TRBV25-1 to TRBJ1-6; D unclear. Trimming removed 6 bases at V and 10 bases at J, with 13 bases between. This CDR3 comprises 13 residues. Germline V gene data show CDR1 as MGHDK and CDR2 as SYGVNS. The CDR3 sequence: CASRGTPGSPLHF. The CDR3 DNA sequence: TGTGCCAGCAGAGGTACGCCTGGGTCACCCCTCCACTTT.

CDR3 nucleotide sequence: TGTGCCAGCAGCCTGAGGCTAGCGGACACAGATACGCAGTATTTT. This encodes CASSLRLADTDTQYF. V and J are TRBV11-2 and TRBJ2-3, with TRBD2 matching 7 bases. Germline CDR1 SGHAT, CDR2 FQNNGV. Trimming took 5 bases from V and 2 from J; bases not matched to a gene: 7. This CDR3 contains 15 residues. Looking up the rest from reference TRBV11-2 and TRBJ2-3 gives the full variable domain: EAGVAQSPRYKIIEKRQSVAFWCNPISGHATLYWYQQILGQGPKLLIQFQNNGVVDDSQLPKDRFSAERLKGVDSTLKIQPAKLEDSAVYLCASSLRLADTDTQYFGPGTRLTVL.

The chain recombines TRBV19 with TRBJ1-1; D call uncertain. CDR3 length equals 12 residues. Germline CDR1 LNHDA, CDR2 SQIVND (reference sequence). Trimming took 7 bases from V and 4 from J, leaving 10 bases between them. The CDR3 bases are TGTGCCAGTACTCGGTCGGCCACTGAAGCTTTCTTT. Translation: CASTRSATEAFF. The full variable domain, completed using reference TRBV19 and TRBJ1-1, is DGGITQSPKYLFRKEGQNVTLSCEQNLNHDAMYWYRQDPGQGLRLIYYSQIVNDFQKGDIAEGYSVSREKKESFPLTVTSAQKNPTAFYLCASTRSATEAFFGQGTRLTVV.

CDR3 residues: CASSLAREETQYF. CDR3 sequence (DNA): TGTGCCAGCAGCTTGGCCAGGGAGGAGACCCAGTACTTC. The gene calls are TRBV5-4 and TRBJ2-5; D assignment may be TRBD1 or TRBD2 (5 bases each). V gave up 0 bases and J gave up 5 bases, with 8 bases separating them. Germline V gene sequence: CDR1 SGHNT, CDR2 YYREEE (reference sequence). This CDR3 is 13 amino acids long.

The genes are TRBV7-2 and TRBJ2-1, with no clear D. The CDR3 spans 13 residues. The germline V and J ends were trimmed by 0 bases and 4 bases, with 4 bases remaining between them. From germline, CDR1 is SGHTA and CDR2 FQGNSA. This chain's CDR3 is CASSLARYNEQFF. DNA of the CDR3: TGTGCCAGCAGCTTAGCGCGGTACAATGAGCAGTTCTTC.

The J gene is TRBJ1-5, the V gene TRBV4-1, with a tentative D call TRBD1 (6 bases). V was clipped by 0 bases and J by 2 bases, with 11 bases between them. Looked up from germline, CDR1 is MGHRA and CDR2 is YSYEKL. The CDR3 covers 16 residues. CDR3 sequence: CASSQDGGGGNQPQHF. The CDR3 DNA reads TGCGCCAGCAGCCAAGATGGGGGCGGCGGCAATCAGCCCCAGCATTTT.

The rearrangement uses TRBV5-1 and TRBJ1-5; D might be TRBD1 (6 bases). V gave up 0 bases and J gave up 6 bases, with 10 bases separating them. The CDR3 runs 14 residues. Germline V gene lookup returns CDR1 SGHRS and CDR2 YFSETQ. CDR3 loop: CASSLEGVGQPQHF. CDR3 bases: TGCGCCAGCAGCTTGGAGGGGGTAGGTCAGCCCCAGCATTTT.

The chain recombines TRBV2 with TRBJ2-7, with no clear D. The CDR3 loop spans 17 amino acids. The germline gives CDR1 SNHLY, CDR2 FYNNEI. V was shortened by 3 bases and J by 4 bases, with 22 bases between the two germline ends. The CDR3 sequence: CASSEVWSQMDAYEQYF. The CDR3 DNA sequence: TGTGCCAGCAGTGAGGTTTGGAGTCAGATGGACGCATACGAGCAGTACTTC.

V and J are TRBV9 and TRBJ2-1, with TRBD1 as a possible D gene (5 bases). V was trimmed by 0 bases and J by 8 bases, leaving 15 bases between them. CDR3 length equals 15 residues. Germline loops: CDR1 SGDLS, CDR2 YYNGEE. CDR3 nucleotide sequence: TGTGCCAGCAGCGTAGCTCCGGCAGGGATTGATGAGCAGTTCTTC. Encoded protein: CASSVAPAGIDEQFF.

In this sample, this clone turned up a few times. This sequence joins TRBV7-9 and TRBJ1-5, with a weak D call TRBD1 (5 bases). V was cut by 4 bases and J by 1 base, with 11 bases left in between. The CDR3 has 15 residues. The germline V gene encodes CDR1 SEHNR and CDR2 FQNEAQ (reference sequence). The CDR3 loop is CASSSVGGSNQPQHF. In DNA, the CDR3 is TGTGCCAGCAGCTCCGTGGGGGGAAGCAATCAGCCCCAGCATTTT.